The present entry profiles one TCR beta chain with its context. This specimen comes from a study of blood T cells in healthy people across ages. Primed by a sample-barcoded 5' primer and a J-beta primer mix, a second PCR proceeded for about 6 to 12 cycles. MiXCR was run by TCRdb on the 5' RACE reads, yielding one entry per CDR3 protein. Seen here are over a million distinct CDR3 sequences, approximately 63% observed once, and the top ten hold roughly 7%. J gave up 10 bases and V 6 bases, and 3 bases lay outside the gene matches. The length of the CDR3 is 12 residues. Germline assignment: CDR1 ENHRY and CDR2 SYGVKD.

This sequence was found in a man aged 18 to 30 in good health. Sequenced material: blood. This chain uses TRBV10-3 with TRBJ1-6, with 7 bases identical to TRBD1. The CDR3 here is CAISTGESPLHF. The CDR3 coding sequence is TGTGCCATCAGCACAGGGGAATCACCCCTCCACTTT.